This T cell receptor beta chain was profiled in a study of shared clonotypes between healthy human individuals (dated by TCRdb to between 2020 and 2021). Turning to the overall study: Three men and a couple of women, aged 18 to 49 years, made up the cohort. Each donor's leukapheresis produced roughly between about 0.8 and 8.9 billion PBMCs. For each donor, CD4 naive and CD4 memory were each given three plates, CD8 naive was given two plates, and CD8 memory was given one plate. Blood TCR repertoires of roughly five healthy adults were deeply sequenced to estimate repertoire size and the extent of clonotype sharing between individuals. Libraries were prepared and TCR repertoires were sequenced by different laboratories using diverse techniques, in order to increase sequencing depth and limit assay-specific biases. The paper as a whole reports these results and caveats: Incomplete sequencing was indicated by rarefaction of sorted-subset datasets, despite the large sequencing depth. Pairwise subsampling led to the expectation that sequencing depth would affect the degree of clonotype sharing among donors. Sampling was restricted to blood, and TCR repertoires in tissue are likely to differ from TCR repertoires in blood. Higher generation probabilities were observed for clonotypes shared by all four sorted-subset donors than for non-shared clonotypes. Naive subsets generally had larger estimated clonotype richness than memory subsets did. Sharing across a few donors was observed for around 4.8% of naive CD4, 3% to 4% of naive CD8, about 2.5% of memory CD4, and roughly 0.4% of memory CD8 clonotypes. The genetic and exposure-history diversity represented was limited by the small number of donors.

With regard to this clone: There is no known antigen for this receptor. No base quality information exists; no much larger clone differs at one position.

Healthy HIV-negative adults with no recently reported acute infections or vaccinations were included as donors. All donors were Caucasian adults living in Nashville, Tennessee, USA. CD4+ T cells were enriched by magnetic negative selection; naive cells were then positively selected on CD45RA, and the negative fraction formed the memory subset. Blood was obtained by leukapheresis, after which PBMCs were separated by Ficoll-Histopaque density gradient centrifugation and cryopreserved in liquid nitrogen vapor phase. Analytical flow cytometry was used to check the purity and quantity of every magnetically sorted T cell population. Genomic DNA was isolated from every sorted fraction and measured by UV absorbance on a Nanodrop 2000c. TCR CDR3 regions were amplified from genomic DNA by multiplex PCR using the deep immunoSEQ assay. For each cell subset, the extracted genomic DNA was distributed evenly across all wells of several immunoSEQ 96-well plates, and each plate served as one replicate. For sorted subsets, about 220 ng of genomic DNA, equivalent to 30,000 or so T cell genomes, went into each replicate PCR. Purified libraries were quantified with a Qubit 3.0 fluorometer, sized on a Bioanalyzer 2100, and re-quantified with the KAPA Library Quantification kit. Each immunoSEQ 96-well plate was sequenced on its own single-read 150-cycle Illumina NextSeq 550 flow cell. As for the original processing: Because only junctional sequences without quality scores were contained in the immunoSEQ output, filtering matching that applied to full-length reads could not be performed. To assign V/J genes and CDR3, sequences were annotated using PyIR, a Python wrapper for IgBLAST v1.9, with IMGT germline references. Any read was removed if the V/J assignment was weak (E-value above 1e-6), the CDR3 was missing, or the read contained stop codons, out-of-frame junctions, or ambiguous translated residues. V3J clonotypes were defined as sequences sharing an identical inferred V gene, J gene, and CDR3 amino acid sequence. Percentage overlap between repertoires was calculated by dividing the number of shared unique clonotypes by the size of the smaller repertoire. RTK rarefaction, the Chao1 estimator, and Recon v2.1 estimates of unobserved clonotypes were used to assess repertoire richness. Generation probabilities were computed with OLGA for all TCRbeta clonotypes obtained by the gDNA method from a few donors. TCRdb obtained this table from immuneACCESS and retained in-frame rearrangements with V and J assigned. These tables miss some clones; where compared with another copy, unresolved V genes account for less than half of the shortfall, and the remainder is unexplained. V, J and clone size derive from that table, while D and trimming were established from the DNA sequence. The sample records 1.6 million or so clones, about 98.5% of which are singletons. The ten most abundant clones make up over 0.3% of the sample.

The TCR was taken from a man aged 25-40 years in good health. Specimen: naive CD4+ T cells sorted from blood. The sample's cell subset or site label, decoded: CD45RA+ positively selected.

This receptor carries the CDR3 CASRRTSGSVYEQYF. The nucleotides are TGTGCCAGCAGGCGGACTAGCGGGAGTGTCTACGAGCAGTACTTC. The chain employs TRBV28 and TRBJ2-7; the junction holds 13 bases that match TRBD2. The germline V gene yields MDHEN for CDR1 and SYDVKM for CDR2. Reading from cysteine to phenylalanine, the CDR3 counts 15 amino acids. Left in the record is the CDR3 DNA by itself, 45 bases read in frame from the first base. Trimming accounts for 6 bases at V and 3 bases at J, while the number of junction bases matched to no gene is 5.